The entry below gives a single T cell receptor beta chain sequence along with its context. Its antigen is still unknown. This entry belongs to a study of Graves' ophthalmopathy and Graves' hyperthyroidism. Notes on the study in general: A majority of expanded thyroid clonotypes exceeding 0.001 frequency were likewise present in blood.

Amplification of the TCR beta CDR3 regions used RNA transcripts (as template). Second-round multiplex PCR came after a first-round RT-PCR that employed HTBI primers. TCRdb itself ran the multiplex PCR reads through MiXCR, one entry per CDR3 protein. The repertoire holds roughly 230,000 distinct CDR3 sequences, with 20% to 25% as singletons. The CDR3 length is 14 residues. Looked up from germline, CDR1 is SGHDN and CDR2 is FVKESK. The V end was cut by 3 bases, the J end by 4 bases, with 12 bases between. Input material: peripheral blood. The chain couples TRBV14 to TRBJ2-5; D may be TRBD1 (5 bases). The source is a woman aged 45-65 years with Graves' ophthalmopathy. The CDR3 DNA follows: TGTGCCAGCAGCCATTGGGGTCAGGGAGAGACCCAGTACTTC. Protein sequence: CASSHWGQGETQYF.